Shown below are 3 T cell receptor beta chains from a single sample sequenced in a study of shared T cell receptors in the human thymus (dated by TCRdb to about 2021). The receptor library was made with the immunoSEQ multiplex PCR assay. TCRdb retrieved this table from immuneACCESS and kept in-frame rearrangements only. Not all clones are present; in checked studies, unresolved V genes account for under half, and no reason is known for the remainder. Counted in this sample were hundreds of thousands of clones; more than 75% of them appeared once. About 0.0094% of the sample lies in the top ten. The same data also went into a second study, on human thymus T cells.

The sample was thymocytes. These receptors were collected from a boy younger than two with a congenital heart defect. Donor details come from another sample of the same person, matched by shared clones.

The gene calls are TRBV7-7 and TRBJ2-5; 10 bases fit TRBD2. The ends lost 5 bases at V and 7 bases at J; junction bases unmatched: 22. The CDR3 sequence is 19 residues long. Germline V gene lookup returns CDR1 SSHAT and CDR2 FNYEAQ (reference sequence). The DNA for the CDR3 is TGTGCCAGCAGCCGCAACCCCCCCTGGGCTAGCGGGAGTTTAGGGACCCAGTACTTC. This sequence encodes CASSRNPPWASGSLGTQYF.

The rearrangement joins TRBV14 to TRBJ1-2; D might be TRBD1 (5 bases). This CDR3 region has 15 residues. Germline CDR1 SGHDN, CDR2 FVKESK. Trimming took off 0 bases at V and 3 bases at J, with 11 bases between the two ends. The chain's CDR3 is CASSQDYDRYYGYTF. In DNA, the CDR3 is TGTGCCAGCAGCCAAGATTATGACAGATACTATGGCTACACCTTC.

The sample holds a few counts of this clone. J is TRBJ2-7 and V is TRBV4-1; 8 bases agree with TRBD1. V was clipped by 1 base and J by 4 bases; unmatched bases: 6. Germline-derived CDR1 and CDR2 are MGHRA and YSYEKL. The CDR3 spans 15 residues. Here the CDR3 reads CASSQVEDRAYEQYF. The CDR3 DNA is TGCGCCAGCAGCCAAGTGGAGGACAGGGCTTACGAGCAGTACTTC.